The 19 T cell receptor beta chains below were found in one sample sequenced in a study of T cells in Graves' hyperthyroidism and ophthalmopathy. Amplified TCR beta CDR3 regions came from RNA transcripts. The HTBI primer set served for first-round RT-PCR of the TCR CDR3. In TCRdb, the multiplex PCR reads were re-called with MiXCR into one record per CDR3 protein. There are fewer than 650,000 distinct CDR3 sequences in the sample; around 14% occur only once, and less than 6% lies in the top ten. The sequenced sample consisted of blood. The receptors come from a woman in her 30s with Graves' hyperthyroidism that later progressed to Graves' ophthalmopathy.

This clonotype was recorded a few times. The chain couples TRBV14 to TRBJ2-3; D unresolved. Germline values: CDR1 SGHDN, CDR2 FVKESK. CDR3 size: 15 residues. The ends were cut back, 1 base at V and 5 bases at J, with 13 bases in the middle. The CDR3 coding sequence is TGTGCCAGCAGCCAAGGAGGAGTGGGTCAAGATACGCAGTATTTT. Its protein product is CASSQGGVGQDTQYF.

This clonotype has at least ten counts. The CDR3: CSASSDRGLGELFF. The CDR3, as DNA: TGCAGTGCTAGTTCGGACAGGGGGCTGGGGGAGCTGTTTTTT. The chain links TRBV20-1 to TRBJ2-2, with 11 bases identical to TRBD1. The CDR3 extends over 14 amino acids. With 3 bases clipped from V and 8 bases from J, the junction kept 5 bases outside the gene matches. Germline CDR1 is DFQATT and CDR2 is SNEGSKA (reference sequence).

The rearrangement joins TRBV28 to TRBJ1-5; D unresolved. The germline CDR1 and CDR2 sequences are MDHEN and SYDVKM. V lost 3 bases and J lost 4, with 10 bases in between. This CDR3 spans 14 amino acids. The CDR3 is CASSFWTENQPQHF. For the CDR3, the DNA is TGTGCCAGCAGTTTTTGGACTGAGAATCAGCCCCAGCATTTT.

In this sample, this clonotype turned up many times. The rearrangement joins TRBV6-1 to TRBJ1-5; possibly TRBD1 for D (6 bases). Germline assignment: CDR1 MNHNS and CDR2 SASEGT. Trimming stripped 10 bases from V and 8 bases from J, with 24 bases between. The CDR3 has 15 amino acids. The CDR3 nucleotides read TGTGCCACCAGGGGTGGGAGTGGGAGGGAGAAGCCCCAGCATTTT. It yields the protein CATRGGSGREKPQHF.

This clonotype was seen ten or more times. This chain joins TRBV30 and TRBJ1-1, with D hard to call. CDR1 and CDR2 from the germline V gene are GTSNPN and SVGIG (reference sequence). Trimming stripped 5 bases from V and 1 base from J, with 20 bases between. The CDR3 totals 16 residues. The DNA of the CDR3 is TGTGCCTGGGGGCCCCAAAGGGAGGCGACGAACACTGAAGCTTTCTTT. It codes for CAWGPQREATNTEAFF.

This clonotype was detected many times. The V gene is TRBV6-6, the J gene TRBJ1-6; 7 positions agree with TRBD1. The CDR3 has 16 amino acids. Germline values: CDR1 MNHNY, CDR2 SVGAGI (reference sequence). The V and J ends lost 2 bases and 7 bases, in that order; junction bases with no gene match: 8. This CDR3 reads CASSYTLRGRNSPLHF. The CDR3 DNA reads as TGTGCCAGCAGTTACACACTAAGGGGGCGGAATTCACCCCTCCACTTT.

The CDR3: CAWSVQLYYEQYF. In nucleotides, the CDR3 is TGTGCCTGGAGTGTACAGTTGTACTACGAGCAGTACTTC. V is TRBV30 and J is TRBJ2-7; the D is unclear. The V gene's germline CDR1 is GTSNPN and CDR2 SVGIG (reference sequence). The CDR3 sequence is 13 residues long. Trimming cost V 0 bases and J 3 bases, with 9 bases left between them. The entire variable domain, with the rest obtained from reference TRBV30 and TRBJ2-7, is as follows: SQTIHQWPATLVQPVGSPLSLECTVEGTSNPNLYWYRQAAGRGLQLLFYSVGIGQISSEVPQNLSASRPQDRQFILSSKKLLLSDSGFYLCAWSVQLYYEQYFGPGTRLTVT.

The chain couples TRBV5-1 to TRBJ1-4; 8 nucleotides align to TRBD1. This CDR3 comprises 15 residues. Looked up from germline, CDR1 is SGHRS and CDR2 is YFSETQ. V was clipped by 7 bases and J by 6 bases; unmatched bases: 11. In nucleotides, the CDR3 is TGCGCCAGCCAGGGACAGGAGGGAGTGTATGAAAAACTGTTTTTT. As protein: CASQGQEGVYEKLFF. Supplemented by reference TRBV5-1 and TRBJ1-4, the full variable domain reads KAGVTQTPRYLIKTRGQQVTLSCSPISGHRSVSWYQQTPGQGLQFLFEYFSETQRNKGNFPGRFSGRQFSNSRSEMNVSTLELGDSALYLCASQGQEGVYEKLFFGSGTQLSVL.

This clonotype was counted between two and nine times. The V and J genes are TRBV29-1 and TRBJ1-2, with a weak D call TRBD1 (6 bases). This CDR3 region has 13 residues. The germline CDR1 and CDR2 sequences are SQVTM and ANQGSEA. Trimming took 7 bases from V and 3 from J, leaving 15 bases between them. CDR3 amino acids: CSATTGLDYGYTF. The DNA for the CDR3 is TGCAGCGCAACGACAGGCTTGGACTATGGCTACACCTTC.

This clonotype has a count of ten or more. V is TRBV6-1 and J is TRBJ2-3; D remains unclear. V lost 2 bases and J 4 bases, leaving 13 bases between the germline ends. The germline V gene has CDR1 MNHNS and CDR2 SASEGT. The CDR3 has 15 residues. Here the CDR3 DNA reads TGTGCCAGCAGTGAATTCGGGCGGTCATCAGATACGCAGTATTTT. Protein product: CASSEFGRSSDTQYF.

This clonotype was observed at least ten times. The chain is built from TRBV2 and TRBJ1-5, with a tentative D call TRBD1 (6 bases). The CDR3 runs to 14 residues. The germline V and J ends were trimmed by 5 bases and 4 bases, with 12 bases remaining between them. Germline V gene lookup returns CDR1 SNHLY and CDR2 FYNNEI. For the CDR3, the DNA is TGTGCCAGCAGTCCTACTCAGGGGAATCAGCCCCAGCATTTT. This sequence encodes CASSPTQGNQPQHF.

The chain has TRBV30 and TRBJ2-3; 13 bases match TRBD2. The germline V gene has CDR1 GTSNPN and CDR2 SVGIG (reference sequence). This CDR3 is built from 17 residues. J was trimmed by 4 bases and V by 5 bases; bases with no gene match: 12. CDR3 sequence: CAWHPGLAGDVSDTQYF. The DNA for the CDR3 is TGTGCCTGGCATCCAGGACTAGCGGGAGATGTTTCAGATACGCAGTATTTT.

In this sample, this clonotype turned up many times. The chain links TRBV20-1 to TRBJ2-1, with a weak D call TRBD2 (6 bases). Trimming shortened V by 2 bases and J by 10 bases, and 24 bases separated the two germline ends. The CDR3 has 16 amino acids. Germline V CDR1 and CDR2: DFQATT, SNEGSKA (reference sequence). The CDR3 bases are TGCAGTGCTAGACCCATCGGGCCTAGCGCCCTCAGGGAGCAGTTCTTC. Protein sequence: CSARPIGPSALREQFF.

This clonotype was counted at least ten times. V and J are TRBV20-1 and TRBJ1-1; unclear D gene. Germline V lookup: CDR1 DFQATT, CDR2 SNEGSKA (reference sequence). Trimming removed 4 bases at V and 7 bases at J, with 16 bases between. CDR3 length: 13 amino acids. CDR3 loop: CSAKLFGRFEAFF. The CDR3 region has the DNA TGCAGTGCTAAATTATTCGGGAGGTTTGAAGCTTTCTTT.

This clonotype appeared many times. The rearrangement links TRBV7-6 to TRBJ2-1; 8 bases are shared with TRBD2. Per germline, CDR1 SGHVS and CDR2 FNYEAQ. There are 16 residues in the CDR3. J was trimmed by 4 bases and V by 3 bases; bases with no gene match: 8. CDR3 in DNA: TGTGCCAGCAGCTTTAGCCAGGCGGGAGGTTACAATGAGCAGTTCTTC. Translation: CASSFSQAGGYNEQFF.

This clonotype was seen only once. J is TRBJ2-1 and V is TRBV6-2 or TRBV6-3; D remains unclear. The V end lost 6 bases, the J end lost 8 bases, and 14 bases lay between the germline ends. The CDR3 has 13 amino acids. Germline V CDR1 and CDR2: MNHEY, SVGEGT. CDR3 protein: CASRPRPYDEQFF. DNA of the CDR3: TGTGCCAGCAGACCTCGCCCTTACGATGAGCAGTTCTTC.

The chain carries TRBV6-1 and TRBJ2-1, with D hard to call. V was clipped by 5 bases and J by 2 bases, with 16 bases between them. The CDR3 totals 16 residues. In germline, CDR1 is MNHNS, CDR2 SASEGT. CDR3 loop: CASSYGSTGPYNEQFF. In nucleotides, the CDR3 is TGTGCCAGCAGTTACGGTTCCACTGGCCCCTACAATGAGCAGTTCTTC.

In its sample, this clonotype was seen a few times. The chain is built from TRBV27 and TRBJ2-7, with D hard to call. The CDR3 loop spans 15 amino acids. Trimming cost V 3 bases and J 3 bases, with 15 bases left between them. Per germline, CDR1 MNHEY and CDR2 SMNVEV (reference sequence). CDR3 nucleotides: TGTGCCAGCAGTTTGGTCACAGCGAATATCTACGAGCAGTACTTC. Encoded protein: CASSLVTANIYEQYF.

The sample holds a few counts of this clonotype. CDR3 nucleotides: TGCAGTGCTGGAGGGCGGGGCACAGATACGCAGTATTTT. As protein: CSAGGRGTDTQYF. The gene calls are TRBV20-1 and TRBJ2-3; the D gene is possibly TRBD2 (6 bases). The CDR3 covers 13 residues. Germline assignment: CDR1 DFQATT and CDR2 SNEGSKA (reference sequence). Trimming left V 5 bases short and J 1 base short, with 10 bases between.